The 27 T cell receptor beta chains given below trace back to one sample, sequenced in a study of shared clonotypes between healthy human individuals. The data were produced by immunoSEQ multiplex PCR, yet TCRdb's version contains in-frame clones alone and is incomplete. This sample has around 2,000,000 clones, with around 93% found just once. CD45RO negativity and positive selection for CCR7 defined naive CD8 cells, a population that excluded terminally differentiated effector memory CD45RA+ cells. The sequenced material came from naive CD8+ T cells from PBMCs. The receptors were sampled from a man between 18 and 35 years old in good health. Some clones in this sample may be carry-over from other donors' samples.

This chain connects TRBV12-5 to TRBJ2-2, with D hard to call. Per germline, CDR1 LGHNT and CDR2 FRNRAP. CDR3 size: 13 residues. The germline V and J ends were trimmed by 7 bases and 0 bases, with 6 bases remaining between them. The CDR3 reads CASAPPNTGELFF. DNA of the CDR3: TGTGCTAGTGCGCCACCGAACACCGGGGAGCTGTTTTTT.

The chain links TRBV27 to TRBJ2-1; no definite D call. Trimming shortened V by 8 bases and J by 1 base, and 12 bases separated the two germline ends. Germline CDR1 reads MNHEY; CDR2 reads SMNVEV (reference sequence). The CDR3 is made up of 14 amino acids. Here the CDR3 DNA reads TGTGCCAGCCGAGAGAATTGGTCCTACAATGAGCAGTTCTTC. It is translated as CASRENWSYNEQFF.

V usage is TRBV28 and J usage is TRBJ1-4; the D gene is possibly TRBD1 (5 bases). The CDR3 runs to 17 residues. Germline assignment: CDR1 MDHEN and CDR2 SYDVKM. Trimming left V 6 bases short and J 8 bases short, with 25 bases between. CDR3 protein: CASSYPRGTVLLEKLFF. In DNA, the CDR3 is TGTGCCAGCAGCTACCCCCGGGGGACTGTGCTTTTGGAAAAACTGTTTTTT.

The rearrangement uses TRBV10-3 and TRBJ2-7; 10 bases align to TRBD1. The germline V gene encodes CDR1 ENHRY and CDR2 SYGVKD. This CDR3 spans 13 amino acids. The V and J ends lost 10 bases and 3 bases, in that order; junction bases with no gene match: 6. The CDR3 here is CATLGQGDYEQYF. The DNA for the CDR3 is TGTGCCACCCTAGGACAGGGGGACTACGAGCAGTACTTC.

V gene TRBV28 combines with J gene TRBJ2-7; no definite D call. Germline V gene lookup returns CDR1 MDHEN and CDR2 SYDVKM. The CDR3 is 15 amino acids. Trimming cost V 4 bases and J 1 base, with 14 bases left between them. The CDR3 spells CASSSQLESSYEQYF. The CDR3 nucleotides read TGTGCCAGCAGTTCCCAATTGGAGAGTTCCTACGAGCAGTACTTC.

This clone was recorded only once. J is TRBJ1-3 and V is TRBV10-2; weak D call: TRBD1 (5 bases). Germline V gene data show CDR1 as WSHSY and CDR2 as SAAADI. Deletions cut 7 bases from V and 0 bases from J, with 13 bases between. The CDR3 spans 15 residues. CDR3 sequence (DNA): TGCGCCAGCACCCATGGGGGGTTCTCTGGAAACACCATATATTTT. It encodes CASTHGGFSGNTIYF.

The V gene is TRBV4-3, the J gene TRBJ2-1; 9 bases match TRBD1. The germline CDR1 and CDR2 sequences are LGHNA and YSLEER. Losses at the gene ends were 6 bases for V and 8 bases for J; bases not matched to a gene: 5. The CDR3 is made up of 13 amino acids. CDR3: CASSPDRGDEQFF. The CDR3 DNA sequence: TGCGCCAGCAGTCCGGACAGGGGCGATGAGCAGTTCTTC.

The V and J genes are TRBV7-6 and TRBJ2-7; TRBD2 is a possible D gene (6 bases). Germline CDR1 is SGHVS and CDR2 is FNYEAQ. The CDR3 spans 16 residues. With 5 bases removed from V and 2 bases from J, the gap between germline ends came to 19 bases. The CDR3, as DNA: TGTGCCAGCAGCCAACGGATTGGAGGGCAGCCCTACGAGCAGTACTTC. Its translation is CASSQRIGGQPYEQYF.

J is TRBJ1-2 and V is TRBV27; no firm D call. V lost 5 bases and J lost 8, with 18 bases in between. This CDR3 comprises 14 residues. The germline V gene encodes CDR1 MNHEY and CDR2 SMNVEV (reference sequence). In DNA, the CDR3 is TGTGCCAGCAGTCGTAGTCCGGGCTCAAGCGGCTACACCTTC. Amino acid sequence: CASSRSPGSSGYTF.

The rearrangement links TRBV28 to TRBJ1-2, with 7 bases aligning to TRBD1. Germline values: CDR1 MDHEN, CDR2 SYDVKM. The V gene end was trimmed by 5 bases and the J gene end by 4 bases; junction bases not matched to a gene: 10. The CDR3 is 15 amino acids. The CDR3 spells CASSDAGQHPYGYTF. CDR3 DNA: TGTGCCAGCAGTGATGCGGGACAGCACCCCTATGGCTACACCTTC.

CDR3 sequence: CSVEDLAGGGYNEQFF. CDR3 nucleotides: TGCAGCGTTGAAGATCTAGCGGGAGGGGGTTACAATGAGCAGTTCTTC. The chain is built from TRBV29-1 and TRBJ2-1; 12 positions match TRBD2. Trimming removed 0 bases from V and 4 bases from J; junction bases left unmatched: 4. In germline, CDR1 is SQVTM, CDR2 ANQGSEA. CDR3 length equals 16 residues.

The sample holds a few counts of this clone. This chain uses TRBV28 with TRBJ1-5; D may be TRBD1 (5 bases). Looked up from germline, CDR1 is MDHEN and CDR2 is SYDVKM. The germline V and J ends were trimmed by 7 bases and 0 bases, with 22 bases remaining between them. This CDR3 is built from 18 residues. CDR3 loop: CASTLSAGTVYSNQPQHF. The CDR3 DNA is TGTGCCAGCACCCTCTCAGCCGGGACGGTGTATAGCAATCAGCCCCAGCATTTT.

This chain joins TRBV23-1 and TRBJ2-7; 8 positions match TRBD1. TRBV23-1 has ORF status, its function being uncertain. The V segment lost 2 bases and the J segment 5 bases; nucleotides outside the gene matches: 11. CDR3 length equals 16 residues. CDR3: CASSQTPGQGLDEQYF. The CDR3 region has the DNA TGCGCCAGCAGTCAAACGCCCGGACAGGGTCTGGACGAGCAGTACTTC.

This sequence joins TRBV4-1 and TRBJ1-2; weak D call: TRBD1 (5 bases). CDR3 length: 15 residues. Germline V gene lookup returns CDR1 MGHRA and CDR2 YSYEKL. The V and J ends lost 2 bases and 8 bases respectively, with 18 bases between them. CDR3 region: CASSQTPGPVWGYTF. The CDR3 nucleotides are TGCGCCAGCAGCCAAACCCCGGGGCCGGTCTGGGGCTACACCTTC.

The CDR3 region has the DNA TGCGCCAGCAGCCGCGCTAGGCAGGGGCGAGGTCTTAATGAGCAGTTCTTC. Translating it yields CASSRARQGRGLNEQFF. The chain uses TRBV4-3 and TRBJ2-1, with a possible D match to TRBD1 (6 bases). V was shortened by 4 bases and J by 7 bases, with 23 bases between the two germline ends. The CDR3 totals 17 residues. The germline V gene encodes CDR1 LGHNA and CDR2 YSLEER.

The V and J genes are TRBV27 and TRBJ1-1; D call uncertain. The CDR3 is made up of 13 amino acids. The ends were cut back, 6 bases at V and 7 bases at J, with 15 bases in the middle. Germline values: CDR1 MNHEY, CDR2 SMNVEV (reference sequence). CDR3 residues: CASSPGPKYEAFF. CDR3 sequence (DNA): TGTGCCAGCAGCCCCGGGCCCAAGTATGAAGCTTTCTTT.

The V call is TRBV16, the J call TRBJ1-4; D may be TRBD1 (5 bases). V gave up 0 bases and J gave up 8 bases, with 13 bases separating them. The length of the CDR3 is 15 residues. In germline, CDR1 is KGHSY, CDR2 FQNENV. The chain's CDR3 is CASSQSEQAGEKLFF. CDR3 DNA sequence: TGTGCCAGCAGCCAATCGGAACAGGCGGGAGAAAAACTGTTTTTT.

The CDR3 DNA follows: TGTGCCAGCAGCTTATTGTTAGGGGGCGCGGGCTATGGCTACACCTTC. Its translation is CASSLLLGGAGYGYTF. This chain connects TRBV11-3 to TRBJ1-2, with 7 bases identical to TRBD1. Trimming removed 2 bases from V and 4 bases from J; junction bases left unmatched: 10. Germline CDR1 is SGHNT and CDR2 is YENEEA. The CDR3 length is 16 residues.

As to this clone: The same CDR3 is also encoded by other DNA sequences in this sample. The CDR3 sequence is CASSFGGNEQFF. The CDR3 bases are TGCGCCAGCAGTTTCGGCGGGAATGAGCAGTTCTTC. The chain carries TRBV5-1 and TRBJ2-1; D might be TRBD2 (5 bases). The V end lost 5 bases, the J end lost 7 bases, and 10 bases lay between the germline ends. The CDR3 is 12 residues long. Per the germline V gene, CDR1 is SGHRS and CDR2 is YFSETQ.

This clone showed up just once. CDR3 in DNA: TGTGCCAGCAGCTTAGGTTTACCTACTTCCTACGAGCAGTACTTC. As protein: CASSLGLPTSYEQYF. V and J are TRBV11-2 and TRBJ2-7, with D unclear. Trimming stripped 1 base from V and 1 base from J, with 11 bases between. The CDR3 is 15 amino acids. Germline CDR1 SGHAT, CDR2 FQNNGV.

The chain combines TRBV4-2 with TRBJ2-3, with D possibly matching TRBD2 (6 bases). The CDR3 is 16 residues long. Per germline, CDR1 LGHNA and CDR2 YNFKEQ. V lost 1 base to trimming and J lost 4 bases, with 15 bases between them. The CDR3 nucleotides are TGTGCCAGCAGCCAAGTGGCCACTAGCCCCCCAGATACGCAGTATTTT. This sequence encodes CASSQVATSPPDTQYF.

This clone was seen a few times. This sequence joins TRBV28 and TRBJ2-7; no definite D call. Germline V gene lookup returns CDR1 MDHEN and CDR2 SYDVKM. Trimming pared 0 bases from V and 6 bases from J, leaving 3 bases between. The CDR3 is 11 residues long. The CDR3 region has the DNA TGTGCCAGCAGTTTATGGATCGAGCAGTACTTC. Translating gives CASSLWIEQYF. Full variable domain (missing parts from reference TRBV28 and TRBJ2-7): DVKVTQSSRYLVKRTGEKVFLECVQDMDHENMFWYRQDPGLGLRLIYFSYDVKMKEKGDIPEGYSVSREKKERFSLILESASTNQTSMYLCASSLWIEQYFGPGTRLTVT.

This sequence joins TRBV28 and TRBJ1-2, with TRBD1 identical over 8 bases. The germline gives CDR1 MDHEN, CDR2 SYDVKM. This CDR3 is built from 15 residues. The junction had 6 bases not matched to a gene; V was cut back by 5 bases and J by 1 base. The CDR3 DNA reads as TGTGCCAGCAGTCCGAGGACAGGGAATAACTATGGCTACACCTTC. Translation: CASSPRTGNNYGYTF.

This clone was counted only a few times. The chain is built from TRBV7-9 and TRBJ2-1, with unresolved D. The CDR3 is made up of 15 amino acids. Germline V gene data show CDR1 as SEHNR and CDR2 as FQNEAQ (reference sequence). Deletions cut 0 bases from V and 3 bases from J, with 9 bases between. The CDR3 DNA reads as TGTGCCAGCAGCTTAGCTAGCTTCGGCTACAATGAGCAGTTCTTC. Its protein is CASSLASFGYNEQFF.

V and J are TRBV14 and TRBJ2-2; 7 positions agree with TRBD2. The CDR3 extends over 15 amino acids. V was pared by 4 bases and J by 3 bases, with 5 bases of the junction left unmatched. The germline V gene has CDR1 SGHDN and CDR2 FVKESK. The CDR3 bases are TGTGCCAGCAGCCGATACCTAGCGGACACCGGGGAGCTGTTTTTT. Translation gives CASSRYLADTGELFF.

With regard to this clone: In the same sample, other DNA sequences code for this CDR3. The chain employs TRBV6-1 and TRBJ2-7, with 7 bases matching TRBD2. The CDR3 totals 13 residues. With V trimmed by 6 bases and J by 3 bases, 5 bases remained unmatched. CDR1 and CDR2 (germline): MNHNS, SASEGT. CDR3 sequence (DNA): TGTGCCAGCAGGACCGGGGGGAGCTACGAGCAGTACTTC. Translated, it gives CASRTGGSYEQYF.

The chain carries TRBV19 and TRBJ2-3, with D unresolved. Between the trimmed V and J ends, which lost 3 bases and 5 bases, there was a span of 12 bases. The CDR3 has 14 residues. From germline, CDR1 is LNHDA and CDR2 SQIVND (reference sequence). CDR3 amino acids: CASSMRLVKDTQYF. The CDR3 region has the DNA TGTGCCAGTAGTATGAGGCTAGTAAAAGATACGCAGTATTTT.